These 27 T cell receptor beta chains originate from one sample sequenced in a study of T cells expressing NK-cell markers. TCRdb reprocessed the 5' RACE reads and reports one entry per CDR3 protein, with no DNA. The sample data list roughly 380,000 distinct CDR3 sequences. The specimen was blood T cells: a sorted CD56 or NKG2C T cell subset, CD4+ or CD8+ T cells, or bulk PBMC T cells (not recorded which). These receptors originate from a man aged 18-70 years in good health.

This rearrangement joins TRBV10-3 to TRBJ1-2; TCRdb lists TRBD1, though no DNA is available to test this call. CDR1 and CDR2 (germline): ENHRY, SYGVKD. There are 15 residues in the CDR3. CDR3 loop: CAISNGSGQGRGYTF.

The V and J genes are TRBV30 and TRBJ2-1; TCRdb designates TRBD2, a call that cannot be tested without DNA. The germline V gene has CDR1 GTSNPN and CDR2 SVGIG (reference sequence). The CDR3 has 16 amino acids. CDR3: CAWRIPHAAGDNEQFF.

The chain employs TRBV30 and TRBJ2-3; TCRdb gives TRBD1 as the D gene, but with no DNA this cannot be confirmed. Germline V lookup: CDR1 GTSNPN, CDR2 SVGIG (reference sequence). The CDR3 consists of 15 residues. CDR3 residues: CAWGGFRVRGDTQYF. The full variable domain, its missing parts supplied by reference TRBV30 and TRBJ2-3, is SQTIHQWPATLVQPVGSPLSLECTVEGTSNPNLYWYRQAAGRGLQLLFYSVGIGQISSEVPQNLSASRPQDRQFILSSKKLLLSDSGFYLCAWGGFRVRGDTQYFGPGTRLTVL.

The chain carries TRBV5-1 and TRBJ1-3; TCRdb gives TRBD1 as the D gene, but with no DNA this cannot be confirmed. The CDR3 loop spans 16 amino acids. Looked up from germline, CDR1 is SGHRS and CDR2 is YFSETQ. CDR3 in amino acids: CASSPGTLGSGNTIYF.

This rearrangement joins TRBV12-3 or TRBV12-4 to TRBJ2-7; TCRdb proposes TRBD1, but this gene call is untestable without DNA. The CDR3 totals 14 residues. The CDR3 loop is CASSLRMQGYEQYF.

J is TRBJ2-7 and V is TRBV28; TCRdb designates TRBD2, a call that cannot be tested without DNA. The germline gives CDR1 MDHEN, CDR2 SYDVKM. This CDR3 spans 16 amino acids. CDR3 amino acids: CASSLGLAGAPNEQYF.

This chain links TRBV2 with TRBJ1-1; no DNA is available, so the TRBD1 call from TCRdb remains unchecked. This CDR3 has 15 amino acids. The germline V gene has CDR1 SNHLY and CDR2 FYNNEI. The CDR3 loop is CASRARQGGNTEAFF.

The chain has TRBV27 and TRBJ1-1. Germline CDR1 is MNHEY and CDR2 is SMNVEV (reference sequence). The CDR3 length is 12 residues. Here the CDR3 reads CASSFLAGEAFF.

The chain has TRBV7-2 and TRBJ2-7. The CDR3 has 12 amino acids. Germline V gene data show CDR1 as SGHTA and CDR2 as FQGNSA. The CDR3 region is CASSRTRFEQYF.

The chain couples TRBV10-3 to TRBJ2-7. The CDR3 has 14 residues. CDR1 ENHRY and CDR2 SYGVKD come from the germline V gene. The CDR3 loop reads CAISESQVLYEQYF.

CDR3 amino acids: CASSPSNGGGYTF. V is TRBV11-2 and J is TRBJ1-2. This CDR3 spans 13 amino acids. Germline lookup yields CDR1 SGHAT and CDR2 FQNNGV. Filled out from reference TRBV11-2 and TRBJ1-2, the complete variable domain reads EAGVAQSPRYKIIEKRQSVAFWCNPISGHATLYWYQQILGQGPKLLIQFQNNGVVDDSQLPKDRFSAERLKGVDSTLKIQPAKLEDSAVYLCASSPSNGGGYTFGSGTRLTVV.

This rearrangement joins TRBV6-2 or TRBV6-3 to TRBJ2-4; there is no DNA to check the TCRdb D call of TRBD1. CDR3 length equals 18 residues. Per germline, CDR1 MNHEY and CDR2 SVGEGT. The chain's CDR3 is CASSYSPDRDLAKNIQYF.

The chain combines TRBV7-2 with TRBJ2-1; TCRdb reports TRBD2, a call that lacks DNA to check it against. The germline CDR1 and CDR2 sequences are SGHTA and FQGNSA. The CDR3 has 12 residues. The CDR3 here is CASSYPSLPQFF.

The gene calls are TRBV20-1 and TRBJ1-5; TCRdb returns TRBD1, unconfirmable since there is no DNA. The CDR3 totals 15 residues. CDR1 is DFQATT, CDR2 SNEGSKA, per germline (reference sequence). The CDR3 loop reads CSAGQALSRDQPQHF.

The rearrangement joins TRBV6-5 to TRBJ1-3; the TRBD1 assignment by TCRdb is unverifiable without DNA. Germline CDR1 is MNHEY and CDR2 is SVGAGI. This CDR3 comprises 17 residues. The CDR3: CASSYSGQGARGNTIYF.

The chain has TRBV9 and TRBJ1-5; the TRBD1 assignment by TCRdb is unverifiable without DNA. The germline CDR1 and CDR2 sequences are SGDLS and YYNGEE. This CDR3 has 15 amino acids. CDR3 protein: CASSPTGGSYQPQHF.

V is TRBV2 and J is TRBJ1-1; TCRdb picks TRBD1, but there is no DNA to check that call. Looked up from germline, CDR1 is SNHLY and CDR2 is FYNNEI. CDR3 length: 11 residues. The CDR3 sequence: CASSETGRAFF. Looking up the rest from reference TRBV2 and TRBJ1-1 gives the full variable domain: EPEVTQTPSHQVTQMGQEVILRCVPISNHLYFYWYRQILGQKVEFLVSFYNNEISEKSEIFDDQFSVERPDGSNFTLKIRSTKLEDSAMYFCASSETGRAFFGQGTRLTVV.

V is TRBV6-1 and J is TRBJ1-2. The CDR3 is made up of 17 amino acids. Germline V lookup: CDR1 MNHNS, CDR2 SASEGT. The CDR3 is CASSNHNPRETNYGYTF.

The rearrangement links TRBV5-1 to TRBJ2-7; TCRdb names TRBD1, which stays unverified in the absence of DNA. This CDR3 is 16 amino acids long. Germline values: CDR1 SGHRS, CDR2 YFSETQ. CDR3 in amino acids: CASSKRGGTGFYEQYF.

The V and J genes are TRBV20-1 and TRBJ1-5; TCRdb selects TRBD1, and the lack of DNA leaves this call unchecked. CDR1 and CDR2 from the germline V gene are DFQATT and SNEGSKA (reference sequence). CDR3 length: 14 residues. The CDR3 is CSAKQVSYNQPQHF.

The chain recombines TRBV28 with TRBJ1-5; lacking DNA, the TRBD1 call made by TCRdb goes unchecked. The CDR3 spans 15 residues. Germline V gene sequence: CDR1 MDHEN, CDR2 SYDVKM. The CDR3 sequence is CASSFGGARNQPQHF. Complete variable domain (other parts from reference TRBV28 and TRBJ1-5): DVKVTQSSRYLVKRTGEKVFLECVQDMDHENMFWYRQDPGLGLRLIYFSYDVKMKEKGDIPEGYSVSREKKERFSLILESASTNQTSMYLCASSFGGARNQPQHFGDGTRLSIL.

J is TRBJ2-3 and V is TRBV30. From germline, CDR1 is GTSNPN and CDR2 SVGIG (reference sequence). The length of the CDR3 is 12 residues. CDR3 residues: CAWSIQGDTQYF. Combining the CDR3 with reference TRBV30 and TRBJ2-3 gives the whole variable domain SQTIHQWPATLVQPVGSPLSLECTVEGTSNPNLYWYRQAAGRGLQLLFYSVGIGQISSEVPQNLSASRPQDRQFILSSKKLLLSDSGFYLCAWSIQGDTQYFGPGTRLTVL.

The V and J genes are TRBV2 and TRBJ1-2; TCRdb's D call of TRBD1 is untestable without DNA. The CDR3 runs to 15 residues. Germline V gene lookup returns CDR1 SNHLY and CDR2 FYNNEI. The CDR3 loop reads CASSDNRAATYGYTF.

This chain uses TRBV5-6 with TRBJ2-1; TCRdb gives TRBD1 as the D gene, but with no DNA this cannot be confirmed. CDR1 and CDR2 from the germline V gene are SGHDT and YYEEEE. The CDR3 sequence is 15 residues long. CDR3 sequence: CASSSGFHNFNEQFF.

This rearrangement joins TRBV5-1 to TRBJ2-5; TCRdb's D call of TRBD1 is untestable without DNA. The CDR3 extends over 15 amino acids. The germline V gene has CDR1 SGHRS and CDR2 YFSETQ. The CDR3 reads CASSYTPGDGLTQYF.

The V gene is TRBV19, the J gene TRBJ2-7; lacking DNA, the TRBD1 call made by TCRdb goes unchecked. The CDR3 is 13 residues long. Germline CDR1 reads LNHDA; CDR2 reads SQIVND (reference sequence). CDR3 residues: CASSTPPRGEQYF.

This sequence joins TRBV19 and TRBJ2-2; the TCRdb call, TRBD2, lacks DNA for checking. From germline, CDR1 is LNHDA and CDR2 SQIVND (reference sequence). The CDR3 totals 17 residues. The CDR3 spells CASKRTSGGPNTGELFF.